This is a list of T cell receptor beta chains from one sample in a study of regulatory T cells in long-lasting Graves disease. TCRdb called the multiplex PCR reads again in MiXCR, with one record for every CDR3 protein. Of roughly 610,000 distinct CDR3 sequences in the sample, 15% to 20% were seen once. The sample was also reused in another study, on T cells in Graves' hyperthyroidism and ophthalmopathy.

Sequenced material: peripheral blood mononuclear cells (PBMCs), taken at new diagnosis, from a patient treated with antithyroid drugs. These receptors all stem from a woman aged 25 to 39 with Graves disease. Each CDR3 is given with its conserved first and last residue. The D gene is left open where the match is weak. Clone size is given for some rows only: seen once, a few or many times, or a class if the clone is expanded.

cdr3_nt	cdr3_aa	v_call	d_call	clone_size	j_call
TGTGCCAGCAGCCCCCAAGGCGGGACCACTGAAGCTTTCTTT	CASSPQGGTTEAFF	TRBV11-2	.	many	TRBJ1-1
TGTGCCAGCACAGACCGCTACGAGCAGTACTTC	CASTDRYEQYF	TRBV28	.	many	TRBJ2-7
TGTGCCAGCAGCTCCGGGACAGGTTTCTATGGCTACACCTTC	CASSSGTGFYGYTF	TRBV6-1	TRBD1	.	TRBJ1-2
TGTGCCAGCAGTTCCGGGACTAGCGGGTCGTGGAGCTCCTACGAGCAGTACTTC	CASSSGTSGSWSSYEQYF	TRBV28	TRBD2	many	TRBJ2-7
TGTGCCAGTAGTATTATCTTGTCGCAGCCCCAGCATTTT	CASSIILSQPQHF	TRBV19	.	.	TRBJ1-5
TGTGCCAGCAGTCTCTACAGGGGTTTATCGTCCGGGGAGCTGTTCTTT	CASSLYRGLSSGELFF	TRBV27	TRBD1	.	TRBJ2-2
TGTGCCAGCAGCCAACGGGGCGGGCCGGGAGCTTTCTTT	CASSQRGGPGAFF	TRBV3-1	.	.	TRBJ1-1
TGTGCCAGCAGCCATACAAAATCTACCGGGGAGCTGTTTTTT	CASSHTKSTGELFF	TRBV3-1	.	.	TRBJ2-2
TGCGCCAGCACCCCGACAGGGTATCAAGAGACCCAGTACTTC	CASTPTGYQETQYF	TRBV10-1	TRBD1	.	TRBJ2-5
TGTGCCAGCAGCCGACTTTATGACGAGCAGTACTTC	CASSRLYDEQYF	TRBV11-2	.	many	TRBJ2-7
TGTGCCAGCAGCTTGGTCACATTTAGCCACAATGAGCAGTTCTTC	CASSLVTFSHNEQFF	TRBV5-5	.	.	TRBJ2-1
TGTGCCATCAGTGAGCCCCTCCGGGGAAGCACAGATACGCAGTATTTT	CAISEPLRGSTDTQYF	TRBV10-3	.	.	TRBJ2-3
TGTGCCTGGGGGGACCGAGAGCAGTTCTTC	CAWGDREQFF	TRBV30	.	.	TRBJ2-1
TGTGCCAGCAGATTAGCGGGAAACACTGAAGCTTTCTTT	CASRLAGNTEAFF	TRBV7-9	.	many	TRBJ1-1
TGTGCCATCAGTTCTGACACAATGCCCTACGAGCAGTACTTC	CAISSDTMPYEQYF	TRBV10-3	.	.	TRBJ2-7
TGTGCCACCAGTGATACCCGCGGGAGGGGGGCCTACAATGAGCAGTTCTTC	CATSDTRGRGAYNEQFF	TRBV24-1	TRBD2	.	TRBJ2-1
TGTGCCAGCAGCCTGACAGCTGAGCAGTTCTTC	CASSLTAEQFF	TRBV12-3/TRBV12-4	.	many	TRBJ2-1
TGTGCCAGCAGCTTAGGGGCGGGTGCAGCCGAAGAGACCCAGTACTTC	CASSLGAGAAEETQYF	TRBV7-9	.	many	TRBJ2-5